This T cell receptor beta chain was sequenced during a study of memory CD4+ T cells and cytomegalovirus serostatus. About the research overall: Of the healthy Belgian adults, roughly ten were CMV seropositive and 20 to 30 seronegative.

Per the authors' pipeline: Out-of-frame sequences were removed, leaving some 2 million distinct TCRbeta sequences. Here immunoSEQ multiplex PCR was the method, and the copy in TCRdb shows in-frame clones only, minus some. The V and J calls and clone size come from that table; D and trimming were worked out from the DNA. Among about 44,000 clones, 70% to 80% were seen once, and the ten largest hold more than 0.95%. The CDR3 length is 14 residues. The sort gate was single viable CD3+CD4+CD8-CD45RO+ cells for memory CD4+ T cells. This receptor was taken from an adult in good health and CMV-seronegative. J is TRBJ2-7 and V is TRBV21-1. TRBV21-1 is a known pseudogene. The sequencing input was memory CD4+ T cells from blood. The CDR3 region has the DNA TGTGCCAGCCGTTTACGGGGCTACCCCTACGAGCAGTACTTC. It encodes CASRLRGYPYEQYF.